These 17 T cell receptor beta chains share one sample of origin, sequenced in a study of blood T cell repertoires in COVID-19. Using immunoSEQ multiplex PCR, the repertoire was profiled, and TCRdb retains in-frame clones only, with some absent. Altogether 150,000 to 200,000 clones are present, 86% being singletons, with the ten largest covering approximately 23%. The sample was PBMCs or T cells enriched from blood (not recorded which). All receptors derive from a middle-aged woman in a cohort exposed to, infected with or recovered from COVID-19 (not recorded which).

The chain joins TRBV3-1 (or the pseudogene TRBV3-2) to TRBJ2-5; D is possibly TRBD2 (5 bases). The V end lost 4 bases, the J end lost 0 bases, and 9 bases lay between the germline ends. CDR1 is LGHDT and CDR2 is YNNKEL in the germline V gene (reference sequence). CDR3 length: 14 residues. CDR3 in amino acids: CASSRLWYQETQYF. CDR3 nucleotides: TGTGCCAGCAGCCGACTATGGTACCAAGAGACCCAGTACTTC.

This chain joins TRBV3-1 (or the pseudogene TRBV3-2) and TRBJ2-5, with 7 bases matching TRBD1. This CDR3 has 14 residues. The J segment lost 1 base and the V segment lost 2 bases, leaving 1 base of the junction unmatched. CDR1 and CDR2 (germline): LGHDT, YNNKEL (reference sequence). CDR3 amino acids: CASSQRTGQETQYF. The CDR3 nucleotides read TGTGCCAGCAGCCAACGGACAGGCCAAGAGACCCAGTACTTC.

This clone was seen just once. The chain combines TRBV12-2 with TRBJ2-3; TRBD2, as called in the table, went unchecked against the DNA. TRBV12-2 is labeled a pseudogene. The CDR3 has 16 amino acids. The CDR3 region is CASRLAEAGGKDTQYF. The CDR3 DNA sequence: TGTGCAAGTCGCTTAGCGGAAGCGGGAGGGAAAGATACGCAGTATTTT.

The chain is built from TRBV2 and TRBJ1-4; TRBD1 matches at 10 bases. Germline CDR1 and CDR2: SNHLY and FYNNEI. V gave up 3 bases and J gave up 4 bases; unmatched junction bases: 5. CDR3 size: 16 residues. Written as DNA, the CDR3 is TGTGCCAGCAGTGACCGGGACAGGGGAATTAATGAAAAACTGTTTTTT. Its translation: CASSDRDRGINEKLFF.

This clone was found a few times. This CDR3 is CASSIAGGPANEQFF. CDR3 DNA sequence: TGTGCCAGTAGTATAGCGGGAGGGCCCGCCAATGAGCAGTTCTTC. This rearrangement joins TRBV19 to TRBJ2-1; 8 bases are a match to TRBD2. The CDR3 totals 15 residues. Per germline, CDR1 LNHDA and CDR2 SQIVND (reference sequence). J lost 6 bases, V lost 1 base, and 5 bases had no gene match.

The rearrangement links TRBV28 to TRBJ1-4; D might be TRBD1 (6 bases). Trimming removed 2 bases at V and 4 bases at J, with 11 bases between. Per the germline V gene, CDR1 is MDHEN and CDR2 is SYDVKM. The length of the CDR3 is 15 residues. In DNA form, the CDR3 reads TGTGCCAGCAGTTTACCAGGGGCTGATAATGAAAAACTGTTTTTT. This encodes CASSLPGADNEKLFF.

The chain has TRBV11-3 and TRBJ2-5; TRBD2 matches at 12 bases. Per the germline V gene, CDR1 is SGHNT and CDR2 is YENEEA. V gave up 2 bases and J gave up 4 bases; unmatched junction bases: 8. This CDR3 region has 17 residues. CDR3 bases: TGTGCCAGCAGCTTATTCTCCCTAGCGGGAGGGGGAGAGACCCAGTACTTC. This sequence encodes CASSLFSLAGGGETQYF. Combining the CDR3 with reference TRBV11-3 and TRBJ2-5 gives the whole variable domain EAGVVQSPRYKIIEKKQPVAFWCNPISGHNTLYWYLQNLGQGPELLIRYENEEAVDDSQLPKDRFSAERLKGVDSTLKIQPAELGDSAVYLCASSLFSLAGGGETQYFGPGTRLLVL.

This chain connects TRBV27 to TRBJ1-1, with D maybe TRBD1 (6 bases). Germline CDR1 MNHEY, CDR2 SMNVEV (reference sequence). This CDR3 has 14 amino acids. Between the trimmed V and J ends, which lost 3 bases and 7 bases, there was a span of 15 bases. As DNA, the CDR3 is TGTGCCAGCAGTTTTTCTGGGACATTGTATGAAGCTTTCTTT. The encoded protein is CASSFSGTLYEAFF.

The chain carries TRBV10-3 and TRBJ2-7, with a tentative D call TRBD2 (5 bases). The V and J ends lost 0 bases and 3 bases respectively, with 21 bases between them. Germline values: CDR1 ENHRY, CDR2 SYGVKD. CDR3 length equals 18 residues. The CDR3 region is CAISESGVTSGLIYEQYF. CDR3 DNA sequence: TGTGCCATCAGTGAGTCTGGTGTAACCAGCGGCCTCATCTACGAGCAGTACTTC.

The rearrangement uses TRBV7-8 and TRBJ2-7; 9 bases line up with TRBD2. The CDR3 is made up of 14 amino acids. Losses at the gene ends were 3 bases for V and 6 bases for J; bases not matched to a gene: 6. Germline V gives CDR1 SGHVS, CDR2 FQNEAQ. In nucleotides, the CDR3 is TGTGCCAGCAGCTTTGGCGGGGGGGCATCCGAGCAGTACTTC. This codes for CASSFGGGASEQYF. Based on the CDR3 plus reference TRBV7-8 and TRBJ2-7, the full variable domain is GAGVSQSPRYKVAKRGQDVALRCDPISGHVSLFWYQQALGQGPEFLTYFQNEAQLDKSGLPSDRFFAERPEGSVSTLKIQRTQQEDSAVYLCASSFGGGASEQYFGPGTRLTVT.

This chain uses TRBV4-3 with TRBJ1-1; a possible D gene is TRBD1 (5 bases). The length of the CDR3 is 15 residues. The germline V gene encodes CDR1 LGHNA and CDR2 YSLEER. V was shortened by 1 base and J by 5 bases, with 14 bases between the two germline ends. The CDR3 loop reads CASSQGTGPRTEAFF. The CDR3 DNA follows: TGCGCCAGCAGCCAAGGAACAGGCCCCCGAACTGAAGCTTTCTTT.

The CDR3 nucleotides are TGTGCTAGTGGTCCCCCCCGGGAGCCTACTGGGTCTGAAGCTTTCTTT. Its protein is CASGPPREPTGSEAFF. The V gene is TRBV12-5, the J gene TRBJ1-1, with no clear D. Trimming stripped 5 bases from V and 6 bases from J, with 22 bases between. Germline-derived CDR1 and CDR2 are LGHNT and FRNRAP. CDR3 size: 16 residues. The full variable domain, completed using reference TRBV12-5 and TRBJ1-1, is DARVTQTPRHKVTEMGQEVTMRCQPILGHNTVFWYRQTMMQGLELLAYFRNRAPLDDSGMPKDRFSAEMPDATLATLKIQPSEPRDSAVYFCASGPPREPTGSEAFFGQGTRLTVV.

The chain employs TRBV5-1 and TRBJ2-1; tentatively, D is TRBD2 (5 bases). Looked up from germline, CDR1 is SGHRS and CDR2 is YFSETQ. V was trimmed by 7 bases and J by 8 bases, leaving 22 bases between them. This CDR3 has 15 amino acids. CDR3 region: CASLNNGLPQDEQFF. CDR3 nucleotides: TGCGCCAGCCTAAATAACGGACTGCCCCAGGATGAGCAGTTCTTC.

This clone was observed once. The chain's CDR3 is CASSETGHVSAYNEQFF. The CDR3 DNA sequence: TGTGCCAGCAGTGAGACAGGACATGTCAGCGCCTACAATGAGCAGTTCTTC. The chain joins TRBV6-1 to TRBJ2-1; a possible D gene is TRBD1 (6 bases). Trimming cost V 3 bases and J 2 bases, with 17 bases left between them. The CDR3 loop spans 17 amino acids. Germline-derived CDR1 and CDR2 are MNHNS and SASEGT.

The J gene is TRBJ2-7, the V gene TRBV5-1; TRBD1 matches 7 bases. Germline V lookup: CDR1 SGHRS, CDR2 YFSETQ. The CDR3 totals 15 residues. Trimming cost V 0 bases and J 4 bases; bases outside gene matches: 7. The CDR3 loop reads CASSLGGQRIYEQYF. The DNA of the CDR3 is TGCGCCAGCAGCTTGGGGGGACAGAGAATTTACGAGCAGTACTTC.

The chain has TRBV27 and TRBJ2-3; 9 bases line up with TRBD2. J gave up 4 bases and V 5 bases, and 7 bases lay outside the gene matches. Germline CDR1 and CDR2: MNHEY and SMNVEV (reference sequence). The CDR3 is 15 amino acids. CDR3 sequence (DNA): TGTGCCAGCAGTGCCTTTAGCGGGGGATCAGATACGCAGTATTTT. Its translation: CASSAFSGGSDTQYF.

The V and J genes are TRBV6-5 and TRBJ1-2, with 10 bases matching TRBD1. The V and J ends lost 8 bases and 4 bases, in that order; junction bases with no gene match: 7. The CDR3 extends over 14 amino acids. Germline lookup yields CDR1 MNHEY and CDR2 SVGAGI. CDR3 in amino acids: CASGGQGTLYGYTF. CDR3 DNA sequence: TGTGCCAGCGGGGGACAGGGGACCCTCTATGGCTACACCTTC.